The rows below give T cell receptor beta chains drawn from one sample of a study of CDR3 diversity in severe acne. TCRdb re-called the PCR reads with MiXCR, one entry per CDR3 protein. The sample has about 86,000 distinct CDR3 sequences, under 65% seen once; the top ten hold 13% to 15%. The sequenced sample consisted of blood. The receptors were gathered from a male donor in good health, without acne. Both conserved end residues are part of each CDR3. Each record gives: clone size, V gene, D gene, J gene, CDR3 length, CDR3 protein, CDR3 DNA. D genes are given only for firm matches. Clone size, where shown, is once, few, many, or a class for clones that have expanded.

>NA|TRBV2|NA|TRBJ1-1|13
CASRNSGYTEAFF
TGTGCCAGCCGAAACTCGGGGTACACTGAAGCTTTCTTT
>few|TRBV20-1|TRBD2|TRBJ2-1|16
CSARAGTSGGNNEQFF
TGCAGTGCTAGAGCCGGGACTAGCGGGGGGAACAATGAGCAGTTCTTC
>many|TRBV25-1|NA|TRBJ1-1|13
CASRMLWNTEAFF
TGTGCCAGCAGGATGCTGTGGAACACTGAAGCTTTCTTT
>NA|TRBV20-1|TRBD1|TRBJ1-5|13
CGARQGVHQPQHF
TGCGGTGCGCGACAGGGGGTCCATCAGCCCCAGCATTTT
>NA|TRBV25-1|NA|TRBJ2-5|13
CASSLVALETQYF
TGTGCCAGCAGTTTGGTAGCGCTAGAGACCCAGTACTTC
>few|TRBV25-1|NA|TRBJ1-1|11
CASIGSQKAFF
TGTGCCAGCATCGGGTCACAGAAAGCTTTCTTT
>few|TRBV12-3/TRBV12-4|TRBD1|TRBJ2-3|17
CASSPQSGTGAADTQYF
TGTGCCAGCAGCCCGCAATCCGGGACAGGGGCCGCAGATACGCAGTATTTT
>NA|TRBV12-3/TRBV12-4|NA|TRBJ2-2|16
CASSSRGSGNTGELFF
TGTGCCAGCAGTTCGCGGGGTTCTGGAAACACCGGGGAGCTGTTTTTT
>NA|TRBV7-8|NA|TRBJ2-1|17
CASTLNQGRGTYNEQFF
TGTGCCAGCACCCTAAACCAGGGCAGGGGAACCTACAATGAGCAGTTCTTC
>NA|TRBV29-1|NA|TRBJ1-4|13
CSVEGGKGEKLFF
TGCAGCGTTGAAGGTGGGAAGGGTGAAAAACTGTTTTTT
>NA|TRBV7-9|NA|TRBJ1-1|15
CASSSRGSQATEAFF
TGTGCCAGCAGCTCAAGGGGTTCCCAAGCGACTGAAGCTTTCTTT
>once|TRBV25-1|TRBD1|TRBJ1-3|14
CASSQTGGGNTIYF
TGTGCCAGCAGTCAGACAGGGGGGGGAAACACCATATATTTT
>NA|TRBV5-1|TRBD2|TRBJ2-5|16
CASSPAGGLAGETQYF
TGCGCCAGCAGCCCAGCTGGGGGACTAGCGGGGGAGACCCAGTACTTC
>NA|TRBV28|NA|TRBJ1-5|11
CASSAGQPQHF
TGTGCCAGCAGTGCAGGTCAGCCCCAGCATTTT
>medium-sized|TRBV7-9|NA|TRBJ2-7|14
CASSLGSGTYEQYF
TGTGCCAGCAGCTTGGGATCTGGAACCTACGAGCAGTACTTC
>NA|TRBV29-1|NA|TRBJ1-1|15
CSAQWGVGLSTEAFF
TGCAGCGCCCAGTGGGGGGTGGGGTTGAGCACTGAAGCTTTCTTT
>NA|TRBV7-2|TRBD1|TRBJ1-2|15
CASSLEASGGDGYTF
TGTGCCAGCAGCTTAGAGGCCTCAGGGGGCGATGGCTACACCTTC
>NA|TRBV20-1|NA|TRBJ2-7|13
CSAGGGLGYEQYF
TGCAGTGCTGGGGGGGGGCTCGGCTACGAGCAGTACTTC
>NA|TRBV24-1|NA|TRBJ1-2|14
CATSDSSGRYGYTF
TGTGCCACCAGTGATTCTAGCGGGAGATATGGCTACACCTTC
>NA|TRBV20-1|TRBD1|TRBJ2-7|13
CSDPGTGIYEQYF
TGCAGTGACCCCGGGACAGGGATCTACGAGCAGTACTTC